One sample yielded the 6 T cell receptor beta chains listed below, sequenced in a study of CXCR4 blockade with PD-1 therapy in pancreatic cancer. Some clones are missing from TCRdb's copy, which holds only in-frame ones; the method was immunoSEQ multiplex PCR. Among 1,500 to 2,000 clones listed, 30% to 45% were seen once. What was sequenced was tumor tissue. These receptors all stem from a human donor with pancreatic ductal adenocarcinoma.

The chain combines TRBV15 with TRBJ1-6; a weak D match, TRBD1 (5 bases). Looked up from germline, CDR1 is LNHNV and CDR2 is YYDKDF (reference sequence). Trimming left V 1 base short and J 8 bases short, with 9 bases between. The CDR3 is 14 amino acids. The CDR3 nucleotides read TGTGCCACCAGCAGAGGTGAGGGGTATTCACCCCTCCACTTT. This translates into CATSRGEGYSPLHF.

CDR3 sequence reads: CSVGGGAQETQYF. DNA of the CDR3: TGCAGCGTTGGGGGCGGGGCACAAGAGACCCAGTACTTC. The rearrangement links TRBV29-1 to TRBJ2-5, with D tentatively TRBD2 (6 bases). Germline CDR1 is SQVTM and CDR2 is ANQGSEA. V was pared by 4 bases and J by 2 bases, with 11 bases between. The CDR3 totals 13 residues.

The gene calls are TRBV7-8 and TRBJ1-6; the D gene is possibly TRBD1 (5 bases). This CDR3 is built from 16 residues. Trimming cost V 0 bases and J 10 bases, with 16 bases left between them. Per germline, CDR1 SGHVS and CDR2 FQNEAQ. CDR3 loop: CASSLAQAAQGSPLHF. CDR3 DNA sequence: TGTGCCAGCAGCTTAGCGCAGGCAGCCCAGGGATCACCCCTCCACTTT.

The V gene is TRBV6-8, the J gene TRBJ1-6; D gene ambiguous. Between the trimmed V and J ends, which lost 8 bases and 7 bases, there was a span of 21 bases. The CDR3 has 16 residues. Germline assignment: CDR1 MNHGY and CDR2 SAAAGT. CDR3 in amino acids: CASPVREKAANSPLHF. As DNA, the CDR3 is TGTGCCAGCCCCGTCCGCGAGAAGGCGGCCAATTCACCCCTCCACTTT.

This clone showed up just a few times. This chain joins TRBV9 and TRBJ2-7; D not certain. CDR1 and CDR2 from the germline V gene are SGDLS and YYNGEE. The length of the CDR3 is 13 residues. Trimming took off 0 bases at V and 2 bases at J, with 6 bases between the two ends. DNA of the CDR3: TGTGCCAGCAGCGTAGCTCAGACCTACGAGCAGTACTTC. It translates to CASSVAQTYEQYF.

This clone was seen more than once but under ten times. The V and J genes are TRBV7-1 and TRBJ2-2; 7 bases map to TRBD1. TRBV7-1 is an open reading frame whose function is uncertain. V shed 3 bases, J shed 6 bases, and the junction held 7 bases outside the gene matches. The CDR3 spans 15 residues. CDR3 protein: CASSSDGQDPGELFF. The CDR3 DNA sequence: TGTGCCAGCAGCTCGGACGGACAGGATCCCGGGGAGCTGTTTTTT.